Reported below is one T cell receptor (beta chain). This CDR3 has 18 residues. With V trimmed by 8 bases and J by 0 bases, 10 bases remained unmatched. Germline V gene sequence: CDR1 SGHTA, CDR2 FQGTGA. The data were obtained in a study of cytomegalovirus exposure and HLA in healthy donors. Sequenced by immunoSEQ multiplex PCR; TCRdb stores in-frame clones only, minus some. Of roughly 80,000 clones in the sample, approximately 94% were seen once. Material for sequencing was PBMCs. The receptor comes from a woman aged 18-30 years in good health and CMV-seropositive. The chain combines TRBV7-3 with TRBJ2-4; 13 positions agree with TRBD2. In DNA form, the CDR3 reads TGTGCCAGCCAGATACTAGCGGGAGGGCCTCAAGCCAAAAACATTCAGTACTTC. Residues: CASQILAGGPQAKNIQYF.